These 19 T cell receptor beta chains share one sample of origin, sequenced in a study of vaccination and CD4 T cells after COVID-19. The antigens for these receptors are not known. The study sequenced cultured CD4+ T cell DNA using the Oncomine TCR Beta short-read assay. One entry per CDR3 protein, called by TCRdb with MiXCR from the PCR reads. The sample lists about 25,000 distinct CDR3 sequences, roughly 31% occurring once. Time point meaning: late sampling 161 to 241 days after vaccination in a few convalescent patients. The treatment was: approximately 11-day PBMC culture with coronavirus spike peptide pools or control peptides (ViraFEST assay). The sequenced sample was CD4+ T cells from blood, cultured in vitro, obtained about 7 months after SARS-CoV-2 vaccination. Receptors were obtained from a human donor who had recovered from COVID-19.

There are a few counts of this clonotype. This sequence joins TRBV7-9 and TRBJ1-2; D might be TRBD1 (6 bases). This CDR3 spans 16 amino acids. V was shortened by 0 bases and J by 6 bases, with 17 bases between the two germline ends. Per germline, CDR1 SEHNR and CDR2 FQNEAQ (reference sequence). CDR3 protein: CASSLAIDRPGDGYTF. The CDR3 bases are TGTGCCAGCAGCTTAGCTATCGACAGGCCAGGGGATGGCTACACCTTC.

This clonotype is judged medium-sized. The genes are TRBV20-1 and TRBJ2-2; D ambiguous. This CDR3 has 13 residues. The V gene lost 5 bases and the J gene lost 7 bases, with 14 bases spanning the gap. Germline values: CDR1 DFQATT, CDR2 SNEGSKA (reference sequence). This CDR3 reads CSARWGSSGELFF. CDR3 sequence (DNA): TGCAGTGCTCGATGGGGTAGCAGCGGGGAGCTGTTTTTT.

The V gene is TRBV15, the J gene TRBJ2-7; D unclear. CDR3 length equals 17 residues. The V end was cut by 3 bases, the J end by 5 bases, with 23 bases between. CDR1 LNHNV and CDR2 YYDKDF come from the germline V gene (reference sequence). The CDR3 is CATSSTKYSLRVNEQYF. The CDR3, as DNA: TGTGCCACCAGCAGCACGAAGTATAGCTTACGAGTTAACGAGCAGTACTTC.

The chain joins TRBV20-1 to TRBJ2-7; maybe TRBD2 (6 bases). The CDR3 contains 13 residues. Per the germline V gene, CDR1 is DFQATT and CDR2 is SNEGSKA (reference sequence). V was clipped by 3 bases and J by 3 bases, with 12 bases between them. CDR3 residues: CSASRDGGYEQYF. The CDR3 DNA sequence: TGCAGTGCTAGCCGGGACGGGGGCTACGAGCAGTACTTC.

The chain carries TRBV6-5 and TRBJ2-3, with 7 bases fitting TRBD2. The CDR3 is 11 amino acids. The J segment lost 12 bases and the V segment lost 2 bases, leaving 2 bases of the junction unmatched. Germline V gene data show CDR1 as MNHEY and CDR2 as SVGAGI. CDR3 nucleotide sequence: TGTGCCAGCAGTTACGGGGGGGAACAGTATTTT. Protein: CASSYGGEQYF.

This clonotype has a handful of counts. The CDR3 loop reads CASRGETQYF. In DNA, the CDR3 is TGTGCCAGCAGGGGAGAGACCCAGTACTTC. The chain combines TRBV2 with TRBJ2-5, with no clear D. Germline CDR1 and CDR2: SNHLY and FYNNEI. The CDR3 is 10 residues long. The germline V and J ends were trimmed by 6 bases and 4 bases, with 3 bases remaining between them.

The rearrangement uses TRBV6-1 and TRBJ2-6; 12 nucleotides align to TRBD1. Per germline, CDR1 MNHNS and CDR2 SASEGT. This CDR3 is built from 18 residues. Trimming cost V 6 bases and J 3 bases; bases outside gene matches: 9. The CDR3 loop reads CASSETGQGAGGANVLTF. Here the CDR3 DNA reads TGTGCCAGCAGCGAGACGGGACAGGGGGCTGGTGGGGCCAACGTCCTGACTTTC.

This clonotype is medium-sized in the sample. The genes are TRBV20-1 and TRBJ2-5; possible D gene TRBD2, 7 bases. This CDR3 spans 14 amino acids. The germline V gene has CDR1 DFQATT and CDR2 SNEGSKA (reference sequence). Trimming shortened V by 3 bases and J by 7 bases, and 18 bases separated the two germline ends. The CDR3 here is CSASKGGAGLTQYF. Written as DNA, the CDR3 is TGCAGTGCTAGTAAAGGGGGGGCTGGATTGACCCAGTACTTC.

V usage is TRBV29-1 and J usage is TRBJ1-2, with TRBD1 matching 10 bases. Per germline, CDR1 SQVTM and CDR2 ANQGSEA. V shed 0 bases, J shed 3 bases, and the junction held 7 bases outside the gene matches. The CDR3 has 16 residues. CDR3 sequence reads: CSVEDLGTGAYYGYTF. CDR3 sequence (DNA): TGCAGCGTTGAAGATCTTGGGACAGGGGCTTACTATGGCTACACCTTC.

This sequence joins TRBV7-9 and TRBJ2-5; 7 positions agree with TRBD2. CDR3 size: 16 residues. Trimming cost V 0 bases and J 1 base; bases outside gene matches: 5. Looked up from germline, CDR1 is SEHNR and CDR2 is FQNEAQ (reference sequence). CDR3 sequence: CASSLAASGSQETQYF. The CDR3 DNA reads TGTGCCAGCAGCTTAGCGGCTAGCGGCTCCCAAGAGACCCAGTACTTC. The whole variable domain, remainder taken from reference TRBV7-9 and TRBJ2-5, is DTGVSQNPRHKITKRGQNVTFRCDPISEHNRLYWYRQTLGQGPEFLTYFQNEAQLEKSRLLSDRFSAERPKGSFSTLEIQRTEQGDSAMYLCASSLAASGSQETQYFGPGTRLLVL.

This clonotype occurred a few times. The J gene is TRBJ2-1, the V gene TRBV7-8, with a possible D match to TRBD2 (5 bases). CDR1 and CDR2 from the germline V gene are SGHVS and FQNEAQ. The CDR3 runs 17 residues. Trimming removed 5 bases at V and 0 bases at J, with 17 bases between. In nucleotides, the CDR3 is TGTGCCAGCAGCCCCTCGACGGGCGGGCCCTCCTACAATGAGCAGTTCTTC. Protein product: CASSPSTGGPSYNEQFF.

The chain combines TRBV6-5 with TRBJ1-1, with D possibly being TRBD1 (6 bases). Per the germline V gene, CDR1 is MNHEY and CDR2 is SVGAGI. The CDR3 has 14 residues. V was trimmed by 2 bases and J by 1 base, leaving 8 bases between them. The CDR3 coding sequence is TGTGCCAGCAGTTACCGGACAGCGAACACTGAAGCTTTCTTT. Protein: CASSYRTANTEAFF.

This rearrangement joins TRBV19 to TRBJ1-5; maybe TRBD1 (6 bases). V was pared by 5 bases and J by 6 bases, with 14 bases between. Germline CDR1 is LNHDA and CDR2 is SQIVND (reference sequence). CDR3 size: 14 residues. The CDR3 region has the DNA TGTGCCAGTAGTCCGCCGGGGGGGGCTCAGCCCCAGCATTTT. Protein product: CASSPPGGAQPQHF.

The rearrangement links TRBV28 to TRBJ2-7, with 8 bases aligning to TRBD1. Germline assignment: CDR1 MDHEN and CDR2 SYDVKM. V dropped 7 bases and J dropped 2; count of bases not matched to a gene: 7. The CDR3 contains 14 residues. CDR3 in DNA: TGTGCCAGCATGACCGGACAGGGCCCCTACGAGCAGTACTTC. Amino acids: CASMTGQGPYEQYF.

The chain couples TRBV29-1 to TRBJ2-5, with TRBD1 matching 10 bases. CDR1 is SQVTM, CDR2 ANQGSEA, per germline. The junction had 11 bases not matched to a gene; V was cut back by 2 bases and J by 5 bases. The CDR3 covers 16 residues. CDR3 protein: CSVEFPRQGADETQYF. In DNA form, the CDR3 reads TGCAGCGTTGAATTCCCGAGACAGGGGGCGGACGAGACCCAGTACTTC.

The CDR3 sequence is CASSLPGAIPEQYF. The CDR3 nucleotides read TGTGCCAGCAGTTTGCCGGGTGCTATTCCCGAGCAGTACTTC. V usage is TRBV28 and J usage is TRBJ2-7; no definite D call. Germline-derived CDR1 and CDR2 are MDHEN and SYDVKM. Trimming took off 3 bases at V and 6 bases at J, with 15 bases between the two ends. CDR3 length equals 14 residues.

The sample holds a few counts of this clonotype. The chain has TRBV20-1 and TRBJ2-7, with D uncertain. V was pared by 1 base and J by 4 bases, with 14 bases between. The CDR3 has 14 residues. Germline V gene lookup returns CDR1 DFQATT and CDR2 SNEGSKA (reference sequence). The DNA of the CDR3 is TGCAGTGCTAGAGCCCCCGCACCTGCATACGAGCAGTACTTC. Translating gives CSARAPAPAYEQYF.

The gene calls are TRBV29-1 and TRBJ1-2; 8 bases line up with TRBD1. This CDR3 spans 20 amino acids. Germline CDR1 SQVTM, CDR2 ANQGSEA. The V segment lost 3 bases and the J segment 0 bases; nucleotides outside the gene matches: 21. CDR3 residues: CSVDQRSSGQGLEANYGYTF. The CDR3 bases are TGCAGCGTTGACCAGCGTAGCTCCGGACAGGGACTGGAGGCTAACTATGGCTACACCTTC.

The genes are TRBV7-9 and TRBJ2-6; tentatively, D is TRBD2 (5 bases). CDR1 SEHNR and CDR2 FQNEAQ come from the germline V gene (reference sequence). The CDR3 is made up of 15 amino acids. V dropped 2 bases and J dropped 2 bases, with 7 bases sitting between them. Written as DNA, the CDR3 is TGTGCCAGCAGCTTAAACGGGGCTGGGGCCAACGTCCTGACTTTC. It yields the protein CASSLNGAGANVLTF.